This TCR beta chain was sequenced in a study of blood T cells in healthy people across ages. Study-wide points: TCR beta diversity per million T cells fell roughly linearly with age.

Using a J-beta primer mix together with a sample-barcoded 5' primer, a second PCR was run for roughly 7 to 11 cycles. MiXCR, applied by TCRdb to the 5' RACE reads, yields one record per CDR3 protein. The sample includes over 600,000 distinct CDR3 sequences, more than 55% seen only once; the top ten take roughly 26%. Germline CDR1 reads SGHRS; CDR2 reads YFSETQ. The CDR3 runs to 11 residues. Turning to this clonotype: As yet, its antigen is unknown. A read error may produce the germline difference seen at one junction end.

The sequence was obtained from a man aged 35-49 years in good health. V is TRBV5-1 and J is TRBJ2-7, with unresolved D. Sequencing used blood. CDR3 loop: CAGSLGNEQYF. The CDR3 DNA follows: TGCGCCGGCAGCTTGGGGAACGAGCAGTACTTC. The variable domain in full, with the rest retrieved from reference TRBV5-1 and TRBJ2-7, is KAGVTQTPRYLIKTRGQQVTLSCSPISGHRSVSWYQQTPGQGLQFLFEYFSETQRNKGNFPGRFSGRQFSNSRSEMNVSTLELGDSALYLCAGSLGNEQYFGPGTRLTVT.